This passage covers 25 T cell receptor beta chains from one sample sequenced in a study of blood T cell repertoires in COVID-19. Generated by immunoSEQ multiplex PCR, the TCRdb table keeps only in-frame clones and is missing some. The sample has 200,000 or so clones, 86% seen once; the top ten hold about 4%. Sample: PBMCs or T cells enriched from blood (not recorded which). These receptor sequences come from a middle-aged woman with acute COVID-19.

Written as DNA, the CDR3 is TGTGCCAGCAGCCTTCGGACAGCCTACTCTGGAAACACCATATATTTT. It is translated as CASSLRTAYSGNTIYF. The chain employs TRBV14 and TRBJ1-3; tentatively, D is TRBD1 (6 bases). Trimming took 4 bases from V and 0 from J, leaving 13 bases between them. Looked up from germline, CDR1 is SGHDN and CDR2 is FVKESK. CDR3 length: 16 amino acids. Drawing the rest from reference TRBV14 and TRBJ1-3, the complete variable domain is EAGVTQFPSHSVIEKGQTVTLRCDPISGHDNLYWYRRVMGKEIKFLLHFVKESKQDESGMPNNRFLAERTGGTYSTLKVQPAELEDSGVYFCASSLRTAYSGNTIYFGEGSWLTVV.

Concerning this clone: This sample includes further DNA sequences coding for the same CDR3. The V gene is TRBV29-1, the J gene TRBJ1-2; weak D call: TRBD1 (6 bases). Trimming took off 3 bases at V and 4 bases at J, with 9 bases between the two ends. The CDR3 totals 12 residues. From germline, CDR1 is SQVTM and CDR2 ANQGSEA. In nucleotides, the CDR3 is TGCAGCGTTGATACAGGGAGCTATGGCTACACCTTC. Translated, it gives CSVDTGSYGYTF.

This clone has more than one count but fewer than ten. V usage is TRBV5-1 and J usage is TRBJ2-7, with TRBD2 as a possible D gene (7 bases). The CDR3 has 16 amino acids. V lost 0 bases, J lost 0 bases, and 13 bases lay in between. Germline CDR1 SGHRS, CDR2 YFSETQ. The CDR3 DNA follows: TGCGCCAGCAGCTTGGAGGCGCGGGGGCTCTCCTACGAGCAGTACTTC. It is translated as CASSLEARGLSYEQYF.

The rearrangement joins TRBV20-1 to TRBJ2-3, with a tentative D call TRBD2 (6 bases). This CDR3 has 15 residues. Germline-derived CDR1 and CDR2 are DFQATT and SNEGSKA (reference sequence). V dropped 3 bases and J dropped 2 bases, with 15 bases sitting between them. CDR3 protein: CSASSRLDHTDTQYF. As DNA, the CDR3 is TGCAGTGCTAGTTCCCGACTAGACCACACAGATACGCAGTATTTT.

The V and J genes are TRBV11-2 and TRBJ2-1; D is possibly TRBD1 (6 bases). Trimming took off 4 bases at V and 7 bases at J, with 14 bases between the two ends. Per germline, CDR1 SGHAT and CDR2 FQNNGV. This CDR3 region has 14 residues. Here the CDR3 reads CASSSERTGNEQFF. As DNA, the CDR3 is TGTGCCAGCAGCTCAGAACGTACAGGGAATGAGCAGTTCTTC.

The rearrangement joins TRBV27 to TRBJ1-1; tentative D call: TRBD1 (5 bases). Germline V CDR1 and CDR2: MNHEY, SMNVEV (reference sequence). The V end lost 4 bases, the J end lost 3 bases, and 6 bases lay between the germline ends. This CDR3 region has 12 residues. The CDR3 loop reads CASSSGDTEAFF. The CDR3 nucleotides are TGTGCCAGCAGTTCGGGGGACACTGAAGCTTTCTTT.

With respect to this clone: The same CDR3 can be traced to other DNA sequences in this sample. The chain links TRBV9 to TRBJ1-1; 8 positions agree with TRBD1. The CDR3 extends over 14 amino acids. V shed 4 bases, J shed 2 bases, and the junction held 4 bases outside the gene matches. CDR1 and CDR2 (germline): SGDLS, YYNGEE. CDR3 coding DNA: TGTGCCAGCAGCCCAGGACAGGGCAACACTGAAGCTTTCTTT. Amino acid sequence: CASSPGQGNTEAFF.

Regarding this clone: One junction end disagrees with the germline gene, perhaps due to a read error. J is TRBJ2-5 and V is TRBV7-7; TRBD1 is a possible D gene (6 bases). The CDR3 totals 13 residues. CDR1 and CDR2 (germline): SSHAT, FNYEAQ (reference sequence). The CDR3 region has the DNA TGTGCTAGCAGCTTAGATATGGGGGCTCAACCTTACTTC. It is translated as CASSLDMGAQPYF.

This clone was found a few times. This sequence joins TRBV29-1 and TRBJ1-1; D not certain. Germline lookup yields CDR1 SQVTM and CDR2 ANQGSEA. The CDR3 has 13 amino acids. V lost 6 bases, J lost 2 bases, and 13 bases lay in between. CDR3 protein: CSVATSENTEAFF. CDR3 nucleotides: TGCAGCGTCGCAACAAGCGAAAACACTGAAGCTTTCTTT.

This sequence joins TRBV19 and TRBJ1-2; a weak D match, TRBD1 (5 bases). Per germline, CDR1 LNHDA and CDR2 SQIVND (reference sequence). V was cut by 4 bases and J by 2 bases, with 17 bases left in between. This CDR3 is 16 amino acids long. The CDR3 DNA is TGTGCCAGTAGTACCCCTTTAGAAGGGGAAAACTATGGCTACACCTTC. Protein: CASSTPLEGENYGYTF.

J is TRBJ1-2 and V is TRBV9; TRBD1 matches 9 bases. The ends lost 4 bases at V and 3 bases at J; junction bases unmatched: 7. CDR1 SGDLS and CDR2 YYNGEE come from the germline V gene. This CDR3 contains 15 residues. CDR3 nucleotide sequence: TGTGCCAGCAGCCCAAGGACAGGGGAGGACTATGGCTACACCTTC. This gives the protein CASSPRTGEDYGYTF.

The V and J genes are TRBV27 and TRBJ2-1; TRBD1 agrees at 12 bases. The CDR3 spans 16 residues. The trim removed 6 bases at V and 7 bases at J, leaving 10 bases unmatched. The germline CDR1 and CDR2 sequences are MNHEY and SMNVEV (reference sequence). The CDR3 sequence: CASSSPGQGAGNEQFF. The DNA for the CDR3 is TGTGCCAGCAGCTCCCCGGGACAGGGGGCAGGGAATGAGCAGTTCTTC.

The chain uses TRBV7-9 and TRBJ2-1, with 7 bases identical to TRBD1. There are 17 residues in the CDR3. Germline CDR1 SEHNR, CDR2 FQNEAQ (reference sequence). J was trimmed by 4 bases and V by 1 base; bases with no gene match: 10. CDR3 in amino acids: CASSLGQGQKLYNEQFF. The DNA of the CDR3 is TGTGCCAGCAGCTTAGGACAGGGACAGAAGCTTTACAATGAGCAGTTCTTC.

This clone has just one count. V usage is TRBV4-1 and J usage is TRBJ2-2; D gene uncertain. The CDR3 length is 13 residues. Germline V gives CDR1 MGHRA, CDR2 YSYEKL. Trimming shortened V by 1 base and J by 7 bases, and 7 bases separated the two germline ends. The CDR3 loop reads CASSQVLNGELFF. As DNA, the CDR3 is TGCGCCAGCAGCCAAGTTTTAAACGGGGAGCTGTTTTTT.

The rearrangement uses TRBV29-1 and TRBJ2-1; D is unresolved. V shed 6 bases and J shed 2 bases, with 11 bases lying between them. CDR1 and CDR2 from the germline V gene are SQVTM and ANQGSEA. CDR3 length: 13 residues. The CDR3, as DNA: TGCAGCGTACATGCACGTACCTACAATGAGCAGTTCTTC. This encodes CSVHARTYNEQFF.

V usage is TRBV3-1 (or the pseudogene TRBV3-2) and J usage is TRBJ2-1; TRBD2 is a possible D gene (6 bases). V lost 4 bases and J lost 10, with 20 bases in between. The CDR3 totals 15 residues. Germline V CDR1 and CDR2: LGHDT, YNNKEL (reference sequence). In nucleotides, the CDR3 is TGTGCCAGCAGCCCGCCTCAGACTAGATATAGGGAGCAGTTCTTC. The encoded protein is CASSPPQTRYREQFF.

The chain recombines TRBV7-3 with TRBJ1-1; D ambiguous. This CDR3 has 14 residues. V was clipped by 1 base and J by 5 bases, with 11 bases between them. Germline-derived CDR1 and CDR2 are SGHTA and FQGTGA. The CDR3 bases are TGTGCCAGCAGCTTAAATGCGGGGTTTACTGAAGCTTTCTTT. Translation gives CASSLNAGFTEAFF.

The gene calls are TRBV5-6 and TRBJ1-5, with no clear D. Germline V gene sequence: CDR1 SGHDT, CDR2 YYEEEE. The CDR3 runs to 13 residues. V lost 4 bases to trimming and J lost 7 bases, with 12 bases between them. The CDR3 loop is CASSISGGQPQHF. The CDR3 DNA is TGTGCCAGCAGCATATCGGGAGGCCAGCCCCAGCATTTT.

This clone was counted a single time. The chain recombines TRBV7-9 with TRBJ1-4, with D perhaps matching TRBD1 (6 bases). CDR3 length equals 15 residues. CDR1 is SEHNR and CDR2 is FQNEAQ in the germline V gene (reference sequence). Trimming stripped 2 bases from V and 8 bases from J, with 15 bases between. CDR3 coding DNA: TGTGCCAGCAGCTTAAGGACAGCCGGGGGGGAAAAACTGTTTTTT. It yields the protein CASSLRTAGGEKLFF.

The chain couples TRBV18 to TRBJ1-5, with 9 bases lining up with TRBD1. Trimming cost V 6 bases and J 4 bases; bases outside gene matches: 4. The V gene's germline CDR1 is KGHSH and CDR2 LQKENI. The CDR3 loop spans 14 amino acids. In DNA form, the CDR3 reads TGTGCCAGCTCCCCCGGGACAGGGAATCAGCCCCAGCATTTT. Encoded protein: CASSPGTGNQPQHF.

The rearrangement links TRBV4-3 to TRBJ2-1, with a tentative D call TRBD1 (6 bases). There are 15 residues in the CDR3. Trimming removed 0 bases from V and 3 bases from J, with 9 bases in between. Germline CDR1 is LGHNA and CDR2 is YSLEER. The CDR3 coding sequence is TGCGCCAGCAGCCAAGAGGCGGACAGCTACAATGAGCAGTTCTTC. Encoded protein: CASSQEADSYNEQFF.

The chain links TRBV5-1 to TRBJ1-3; TRBD1 matches at 7 bases. Germline CDR1 and CDR2: SGHRS and YFSETQ. The CDR3 is made up of 13 amino acids. J gave up 7 bases and V 8 bases, and 9 bases lay outside the gene matches. The CDR3 bases are TGCGCCAGTTCCCCCGGACAGGCGAACACCATATATTTT. This translates into CASSPGQANTIYF.

The chain joins TRBV6-6 to TRBJ1-6, with a tentative D call TRBD1 (6 bases). Trimming took off 5 bases at V and 6 bases at J, with 11 bases between the two ends. The germline CDR1 and CDR2 sequences are MNHNY and SVGAGI (reference sequence). CDR3 length: 14 residues. CDR3 DNA: TGTGCCAGCAGTCTCGGGACACCTAATTCACCCCTCCACTTT. It translates to CASSLGTPNSPLHF.

The chain is built from TRBV5-1 and TRBJ1-6; D gene unclear. The CDR3 contains 13 residues. CDR1 and CDR2 from the germline V gene are SGHRS and YFSETQ. Trimming removed 1 base from V and 8 bases from J, with 7 bases in between. The CDR3 DNA follows: TGCGCCAGCAGCTTGTTATCGGATTCACCCCTCCACTTT. Its protein product is CASSLLSDSPLHF.

This chain uses TRBV6-4 with TRBJ1-2; 9 nucleotides agree with TRBD1. The CDR3 is 14 amino acids. In germline, CDR1 is MRHNA, CDR2 SNTAGT. The V gene end was trimmed by 6 bases and the J gene end by 8 bases; junction bases not matched to a gene: 10. The CDR3 spells CASSPTGTGYGYTF. The CDR3, as DNA: TGTGCCAGCAGCCCAACCGGGACAGGGTACGGCTACACCTTC.